Listed below are T cell receptor beta chains from one sample, sequenced in a study of shared clonotypes between healthy human individuals. The data were produced by immunoSEQ multiplex PCR, yet TCRdb's version contains in-frame clones alone and is incomplete. Here the sample spans around 1.1 million clones, approximately 80% being singletons. What was sequenced was memory CD4+ T cells from PBMCs. These receptors were obtained from a man aged 18 to 30 in good health. Some clones in this sample may be carry-over from other donors' samples. The CDR3 runs from the conserved cysteine through the conserved F or W.

CDR3 protein	CDR3 length	V gene	J gene
CASSLGTGSYNEQFF	15	TRBV7-2	TRBJ2-1
CASSYRGGADGYTF	14	TRBV6-5	TRBJ1-2
CASSLLFQGGQPQHF	15	TRBV7-2	TRBJ1-5
CASSERGQRGIGDEQFF	17	TRBV2	TRBJ2-1
CASRRTVNSPLHF	13	TRBV6-5	TRBJ1-6
CASSPGTGFSLGNYEQYF	18	TRBV27	TRBJ2-7
CASSLGGANVLTF	13	TRBV7-8	TRBJ2-6
CASSYSGGPEAFF	13	TRBV6-5	TRBJ1-1
CASSLTSFPDTQYF	14	TRBV5-4	TRBJ2-3
CASKTGSRTGELFF	14	TRBV2	TRBJ2-2
CASSPRLTVSSTDTQYF	17	TRBV5-1	TRBJ2-3
CASKEGARHQPQHF	14	TRBV2	TRBJ1-5
CASSDGGASTDTQYF	15	TRBV10-1	TRBJ2-3
CASSPRGGIGTQYF	14	TRBV7-2	TRBJ2-3
CASSLGLPDQYF	12	TRBV11-2	TRBJ2-5
CASRPGQGADTQYF	14	TRBV6-1	TRBJ2-3
CASRFPGPYNEQFF	14	TRBV19	TRBJ2-1
CASTRGTNEKLFF	13	TRBV2	TRBJ1-4
CSARHRVGASYTF	13	TRBV29-1	TRBJ1-2
CASSRDRGEKLFF	13	TRBV6-5	TRBJ1-4
CASSESGLAGGRETQYF	17	TRBV25-1	TRBJ2-5
CASRSGGALNQPQHF	15	TRBV27	TRBJ1-5
CASSWGDRVDNEQFF	15	TRBV5-1	TRBJ2-1
CASSLGLDVETQYF	14	TRBV5-1	TRBJ2-5
CASSYSWGRGTTEAFF	16	TRBV6-5	TRBJ1-1
CASSSPGTDTQYF	13	TRBV6-5	TRBJ2-3
CASSLRLGGGYTF	13	TRBV28	TRBJ1-2
CASSWNGRSTDTQYF	15	TRBV11-2	TRBJ2-3
CASSQGPGGLGDTQYF	16	TRBV4-1	TRBJ2-3
CASSWEHTANTEAFF	15	TRBV5-4	TRBJ1-1
CASSQDNNYGYTF	13	TRBV5-4	TRBJ1-2
CASHRRGGRGSYNEQFF	17	TRBV28	TRBJ2-1
CASSPAGLNQPQHF	14	TRBV18	TRBJ1-5
CASSLAGGRITDEQFF	16	TRBV5-1	TRBJ2-1
CASSFEPTNEQYF	13	TRBV5-1	TRBJ2-7
CASSVVFSDTQYF	13	TRBV9	TRBJ2-3
CASSEQGSGLYEQYF	15	TRBV2	TRBJ2-7
CASSLGSSGTPGEQFF	16	TRBV5-1	TRBJ2-1
CASSETAWQYF	11	TRBV2	TRBJ2-7
CANSPGLAGANEQFF	15	TRBV28	TRBJ2-1
CASSYPPSGSWETQYF	16	TRBV6-5	TRBJ2-5